These T cell receptor beta chains were read from a single sample in a study of T cell responses to AZD1222 COVID-19 vaccine. Assay: immunoSEQ multiplex PCR; the TCRdb copy retains only in-frame clones and omits some. This table holds some 150,000 clones, around 92% found once. The sample in question was peripheral blood, obtained 28 days after the second AZD1222 dose. Source of these receptors: an adult who received the AZD1222 COVID-19 vaccine. The CDR3 runs from the conserved cysteine through the conserved F or W. A D gene is named only where the DNA matches it firmly. The size entry is marked missing in some rows and otherwise reads once, few, many or a size class.

d_gene | j_gene | v_gene | abundance | CDR3aa | CDR3nt
- | TRBJ1-1 | TRBV19 | - | CASSIGRGEAFF | TGTGCCAGTAGTATCGGGAGGGGTGAAGCTTTCTTT
TRBD2 | TRBJ2-1 | TRBV29-1 | - | CSATSGASSYNEQFF | TGCAGTGCGACTAGCGGGGCCAGCTCCTACAATGAGCAGTTCTTC
- | TRBJ2-1 | TRBV9 | - | CASSGQRSGYNEQFF | TGTGCCAGCAGCGGTCAACGTAGCGGATACAATGAGCAGTTCTTC
- | TRBJ1-6 | TRBV5-5 | - | CASSGLGGQYNSPLHF | TGTGCCAGCAGCGGGCTTGGAGGACAATATAATTCACCCCTCCACTTT
TRBD2 | TRBJ2-3 | TRBV6-4 | - | CASSALGTSGSLGTDTQYF | TGTGCCAGCAGTGCCCTCGGGACTAGCGGGAGTTTAGGCACAGATACGCAGTATTTT
- | TRBJ2-7 | TRBV5-1 | - | CASSWVGGEQYF | TGCGCCAGCAGCTGGGTCGGGGGAGAGCAGTACTTC
- | TRBJ1-1 | TRBV28 | - | CASSSWWGLVPMNTEAFF | TGTGCCAGCAGTTCCTGGTGGGGACTCGTACCTATGAACACTGAAGCTTTCTTT
- | TRBJ1-3 | TRBV6-5 | - | CASMVNRFSGNTIYF | TGTGCCAGCATGGTGAACAGATTCTCTGGAAACACCATATATTTT
- | TRBJ1-2 | TRBV2 | - | CASSEAANYGYTF | TGTGCCAGCAGTGAGGCAGCTAACTATGGCTACACCTTC
- | TRBJ2-1 | TRBV6-2/TRBV6-3 | once | CASSYVGAYNEQFF | TGTGCCAGCAGTTACGTCGGGGCCTACAATGAGCAGTTCTTC
TRBD1 | TRBJ1-1 | TRBV5-1 | - | CASSPPTGRAEAFF | TGCGCCAGCAGCCCGCCGACAGGGCGCGCTGAAGCTTTCTTT
- | TRBJ2-3 | TRBV3-1/TRBV3-2 | once | CASSLSTDTQYF | TGTGCCAGCAGCCTAAGCACAGATACGCAGTATTTT
- | TRBJ1-2 | TRBV28 | - | CASRMSAANYGYTF | TGTGCCAGCAGAATGTCGGCGGCAAACTATGGCTACACCTTC
TRBD2 | TRBJ2-7 | TRBV28 | few | CASSSHSGKSSYEQYF | TGTGCCAGCAGTTCCCATAGCGGGAAGAGCTCCTACGAGCAGTACTTC
- | TRBJ2-6 | TRBV28 | once | CASSLVGSSGANVLTF | TGTGCCAGCAGTTTAGTTGGAAGCTCTGGGGCCAACGTCCTGACTTTC
- | TRBJ1-1 | TRBV28 | - | CASTSGGRRAEAFF | TGTGCCAGCACCTCTGGGGGGCGCAGGGCTGAAGCTTTCTTT
- | TRBJ1-1 | TRBV6-2/TRBV6-3 | - | CASSYSVLRGVAFF | TGTGCCAGCAGTTACAGCGTTCTTCGGGGTGTCGCTTTCTTT
TRBD1 | TRBJ1-1 | TRBV7-9 | - | CASSLGTGLAEAFF | TGTGCCAGCAGCTTAGGGACAGGGTTGGCTGAAGCTTTCTTT
- | TRBJ2-3 | TRBV9 | - | CASRDTTDTQYF | TGTGCCAGCAGGGACACCACAGATACGCAGTATTTT
TRBD1 | TRBJ1-1 | TRBV7-2 | once | CASRLRTGAMNTEAFF | TGTGCCAGCAGACTACGGACAGGGGCGATGAACACTGAAGCTTTCTTT
- | TRBJ2-1 | TRBV11-2 | - | CASSSGTGSYNEQFF | TGTGCCAGCAGTTCCGGGACGGGCTCCTACAATGAGCAGTTCTTC
TRBD2 | TRBJ2-1 | TRBV7-9 | - | CASSPVAGTAGGEQFF | TGTGCCAGCAGCCCTGTAGCGGGGACGGCGGGAGGCGAGCAGTTCTTC
TRBD2 | TRBJ2-7 | TRBV5-1 | - | CASSSGGVQPYREQYF | TGCGCCAGCAGCTCCGGGGGGGTCCAACCTTATCGCGAGCAGTACTTC
- | TRBJ1-1 | TRBV27 | - | CASSSGYWDAEAFF | TGTGCCAGCAGTTCCGGATACTGGGACGCTGAAGCTTTCTTT
- | TRBJ2-5 | TRBV7-6 | - | CASSSTPVGPEAQYF | TGTGCCAGCAGTTCTACCCCGGTAGGGCCAGAGGCCCAGTACTTC
TRBD1 | TRBJ1-5 | TRBV6-2/TRBV6-3 | - | CASSTDRGANQPQHF | TGTGCCAGCAGTACAGACAGGGGTGCCAATCAGCCCCAGCATTTT
- | TRBJ2-7 | TRBV21-1 | - | CASSQKLGYSYEQYF | TGTGCCAGCAGCCAAAAGTTGGGATACAGCTACGAGCAGTACTTC
- | TRBJ1-2 | TRBV7-8 | - | CASSLVDQGYGYTF | TGTGCCAGCAGCTTAGTGGACCAGGGATATGGCTACACCTTC
TRBD2 | TRBJ2-1 | TRBV4-3 | - | CASSQGIAGGVKGHNEQFF | TGCGCCAGCAGCCAAGGGATAGCGGGAGGGGTAAAAGGGCACAATGAGCAGTTCTTC
- | TRBJ2-1 | TRBV5-8 | - | CASSLAAGSNNEQFF | TGTGCCAGCAGCTTGGCCGCAGGGTCTAACAATGAGCAGTTCTTC
- | TRBJ1-2 | TRBV10-2 | - | CASSESNVGYTF | TGCGCCAGCAGTGAGTCGAATGTCGGCTACACCTTC
TRBD2 | TRBJ2-1 | TRBV29-1 | - | CSAGAGGTGNEQFF | TGCAGTGCTGGCGCGGGAGGGACGGGCAATGAGCAGTTCTTC
TRBD2 | TRBJ2-7 | TRBV28 | - | CASSLGGGSLYEQYF | TGTGCCAGCAGCCTCGGGGGGGGCAGTCTCTACGAGCAGTACTTC
- | TRBJ2-5 | TRBV6-5 | - | CASSYSLNPPGTQYF | TGTGCCAGCAGTTACTCCCTCAATCCACCGGGGACCCAGTACTTC
TRBD1 | TRBJ2-7 | TRBV5-4 | - | CASSLKGTGGYEQYF | TGTGCCAGCAGCTTGAAGGGGACAGGGGGCTACGAGCAGTACTTC
- | TRBJ1-2 | TRBV11-3 | - | CASSLDPNRVGANYGYTF | TGTGCCAGCAGCTTAGATCCAAACAGGGTCGGAGCTAACTATGGCTACACCTTC
TRBD2 | TRBJ2-5 | TRBV7-4 | - | CASSPTGSGRAPETQYF | TGTGCCAGCAGCCCCACGGGTAGCGGGAGGGCCCCAGAGACCCAGTACTTC
- | TRBJ2-7 | TRBV15 | - | CATSSSIRRTLSYEQYF | TGTGCCACCAGCAGTAGCATAAGGAGGACCCTCTCCTACGAGCAGTACTTC
TRBD1 | TRBJ1-2 | TRBV7-2 | - | CASSRDRDYGYTF | TGTGCCAGCAGTCGGGACAGGGACTATGGCTACACCTTC
- | TRBJ2-4 | TRBV5-4 | once | CASSLAPGKNLLDIQYF | TGTGCCAGCAGCCTTGCCCCGGGCAAAAACCTCTTGGACATTCAGTACTTC